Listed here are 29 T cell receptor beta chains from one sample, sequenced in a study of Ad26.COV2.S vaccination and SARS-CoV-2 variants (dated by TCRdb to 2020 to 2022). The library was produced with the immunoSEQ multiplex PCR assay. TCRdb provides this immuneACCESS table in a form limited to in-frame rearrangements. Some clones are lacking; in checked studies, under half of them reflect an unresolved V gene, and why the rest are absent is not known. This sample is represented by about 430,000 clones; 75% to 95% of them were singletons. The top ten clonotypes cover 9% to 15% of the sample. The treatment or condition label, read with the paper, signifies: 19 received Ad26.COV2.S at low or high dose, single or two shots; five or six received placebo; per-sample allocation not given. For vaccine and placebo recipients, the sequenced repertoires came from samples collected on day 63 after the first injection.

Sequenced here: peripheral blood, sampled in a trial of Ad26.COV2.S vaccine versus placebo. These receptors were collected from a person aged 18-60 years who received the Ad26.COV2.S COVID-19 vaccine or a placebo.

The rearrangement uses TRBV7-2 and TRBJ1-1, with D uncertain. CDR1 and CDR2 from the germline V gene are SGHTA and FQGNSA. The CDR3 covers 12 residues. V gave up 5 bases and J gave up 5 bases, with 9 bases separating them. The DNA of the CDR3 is TGTGCCAGCAGCCCCCCGGGAACTGAAGCTTTCTTT. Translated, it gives CASSPPGTEAFF.

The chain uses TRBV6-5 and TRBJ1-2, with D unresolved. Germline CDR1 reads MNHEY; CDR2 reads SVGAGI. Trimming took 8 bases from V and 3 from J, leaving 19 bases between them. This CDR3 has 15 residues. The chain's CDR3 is CASRIGGQVDYGYTF. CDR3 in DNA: TGTGCCAGCCGAATAGGAGGGCAGGTAGACTATGGCTACACCTTC.

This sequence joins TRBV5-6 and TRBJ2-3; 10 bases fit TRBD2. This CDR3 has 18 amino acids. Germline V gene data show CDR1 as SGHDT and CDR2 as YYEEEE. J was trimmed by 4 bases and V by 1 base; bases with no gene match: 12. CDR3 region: CASSLLPSTSGIADTQYF. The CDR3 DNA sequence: TGTGCCAGCAGCTTGCTCCCTTCTACTAGCGGGATTGCAGATACGCAGTATTTT.

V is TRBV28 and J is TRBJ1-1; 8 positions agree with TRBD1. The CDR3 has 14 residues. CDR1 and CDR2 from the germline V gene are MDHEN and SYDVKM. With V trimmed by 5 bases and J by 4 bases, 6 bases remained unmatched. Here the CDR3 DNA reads TGTGCCAGCAGTGACCAGGGGGCGCCCACTGAAGCTTTCTTT. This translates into CASSDQGAPTEAFF.

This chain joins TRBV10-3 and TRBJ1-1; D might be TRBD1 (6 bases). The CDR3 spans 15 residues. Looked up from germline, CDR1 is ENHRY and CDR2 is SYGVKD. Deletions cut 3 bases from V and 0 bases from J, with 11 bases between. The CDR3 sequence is CAISEGGAVNTEAFF. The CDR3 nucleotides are TGTGCCATCAGTGAAGGGGGGGCGGTGAACACTGAAGCTTTCTTT.

The CDR3 DNA reads TGTGCCAGCAGCTCCTTAGCGGGAGGGATCGGGGCTTACGAGCAGTACTTC. As protein: CASSSLAGGIGAYEQYF. This chain joins TRBV7-2 and TRBJ2-7; 11 nucleotides line up with TRBD2. Germline CDR1 SGHTA, CDR2 FQGNSA. The trim removed 4 bases at V and 4 bases at J, leaving 12 bases unmatched. This CDR3 spans 17 amino acids.

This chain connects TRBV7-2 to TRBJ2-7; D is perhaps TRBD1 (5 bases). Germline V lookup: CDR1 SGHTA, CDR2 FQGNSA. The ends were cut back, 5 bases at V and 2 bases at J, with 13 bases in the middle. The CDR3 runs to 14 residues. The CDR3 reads CASSLQVGAYEQYF. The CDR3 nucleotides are TGTGCCAGCAGCCTACAGGTTGGTGCCTACGAGCAGTACTTC.

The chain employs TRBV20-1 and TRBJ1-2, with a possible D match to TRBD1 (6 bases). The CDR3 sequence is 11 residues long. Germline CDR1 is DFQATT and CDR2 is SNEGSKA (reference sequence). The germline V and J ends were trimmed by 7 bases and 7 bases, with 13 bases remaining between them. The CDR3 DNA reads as TGCAGTGTTGGGGAACAGGGTGGCTACACCTTC. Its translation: CSVGEQGGYTF.

CDR3 protein: CAISTPLGQDAYGYTF. The CDR3 DNA sequence: TGTGCCATCAGCACCCCCCTCGGGCAGGACGCCTATGGCTACACCTTC. V and J are TRBV10-3 and TRBJ1-2, with D hard to call. CDR1 and CDR2 (germline): ENHRY, SYGVKD. V was clipped by 6 bases and J by 4 bases, with 21 bases between them. The CDR3 consists of 16 residues.

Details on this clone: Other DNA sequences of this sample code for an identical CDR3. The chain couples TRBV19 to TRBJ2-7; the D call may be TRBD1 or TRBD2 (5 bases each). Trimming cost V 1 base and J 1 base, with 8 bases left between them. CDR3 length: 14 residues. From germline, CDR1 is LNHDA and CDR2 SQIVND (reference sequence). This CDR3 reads CASSIAGGSYEQYF. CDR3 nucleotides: TGTGCCAGTAGTATAGCTGGGGGTTCCTACGAGCAGTACTTC.

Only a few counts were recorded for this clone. The CDR3 DNA reads TGTGCCAGCAGCGTAGGGATAGCGGGGAGGACAGATACGCAGTATTTT. Translating gives CASSVGIAGRTDTQYF. The V gene is TRBV9, the J gene TRBJ2-3, with 8 bases matching TRBD2. Germline trimming cut 0 bases from V and 3 bases from J; bases unmatched to any gene: 6. In germline, CDR1 is SGDLS, CDR2 YYNGEE. CDR3 length: 16 amino acids.

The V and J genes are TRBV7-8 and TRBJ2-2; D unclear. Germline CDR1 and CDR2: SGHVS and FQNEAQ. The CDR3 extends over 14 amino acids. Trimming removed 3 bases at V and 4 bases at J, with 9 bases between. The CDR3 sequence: CASSLQGITGELFF. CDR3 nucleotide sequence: TGTGCCAGCAGCTTGCAAGGAATCACCGGGGAGCTGTTTTTT.

The CDR3 protein is CASSSVGTGDPYGYTF. The CDR3 DNA is TGTGCCAGCAGTTCGGTAGGGACAGGGGATCCGTATGGCTACACCTTC. The chain employs TRBV27 and TRBJ1-2; the match to TRBD1 covers 10 bases. This CDR3 region has 16 residues. Germline values: CDR1 MNHEY, CDR2 SMNVEV (reference sequence). Trimming at V came to 4 bases and at J to 5 bases, leaving 10 bases not matched to a gene.

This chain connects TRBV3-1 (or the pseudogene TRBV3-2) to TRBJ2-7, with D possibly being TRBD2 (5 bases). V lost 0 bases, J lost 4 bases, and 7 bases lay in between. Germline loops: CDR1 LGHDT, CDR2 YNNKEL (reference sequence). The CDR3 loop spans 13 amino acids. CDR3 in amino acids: CASSQDRGYEQYF. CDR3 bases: TGTGCCAGCAGCCAAGATCGGGGATACGAGCAGTACTTC.

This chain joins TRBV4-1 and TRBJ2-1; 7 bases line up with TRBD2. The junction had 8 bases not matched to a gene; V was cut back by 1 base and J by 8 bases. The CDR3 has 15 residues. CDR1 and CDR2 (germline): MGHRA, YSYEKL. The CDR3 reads CASSQGGGRAYEQFF. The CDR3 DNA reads TGCGCCAGCAGCCAAGGTGGAGGGAGGGCCTATGAGCAGTTCTTC.

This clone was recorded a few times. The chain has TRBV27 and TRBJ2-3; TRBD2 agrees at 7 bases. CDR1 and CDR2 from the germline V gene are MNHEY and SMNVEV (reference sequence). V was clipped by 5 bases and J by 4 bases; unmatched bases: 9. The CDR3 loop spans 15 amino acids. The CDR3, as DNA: TGTGCCAGCAGTCCCTGGGGGGGGAGTGCAGATACGCAGTATTTT. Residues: CASSPWGGSADTQYF.

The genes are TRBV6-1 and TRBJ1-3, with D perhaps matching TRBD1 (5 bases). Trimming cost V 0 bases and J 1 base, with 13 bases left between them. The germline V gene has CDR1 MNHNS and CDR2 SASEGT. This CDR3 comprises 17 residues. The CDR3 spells CASSEALGGFSGNTIYF. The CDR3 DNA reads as TGTGCCAGCAGTGAAGCGCTTGGGGGTTTTTCTGGAAACACCATATATTTT.

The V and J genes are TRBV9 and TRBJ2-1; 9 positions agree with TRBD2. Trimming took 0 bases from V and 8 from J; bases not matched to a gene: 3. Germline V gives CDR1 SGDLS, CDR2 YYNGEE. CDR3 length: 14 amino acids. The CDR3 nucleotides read TGTGCCAGCAGCGTAGTAGCGGGAGTCTATGAGCAGTTCTTC. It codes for CASSVVAGVYEQFF.

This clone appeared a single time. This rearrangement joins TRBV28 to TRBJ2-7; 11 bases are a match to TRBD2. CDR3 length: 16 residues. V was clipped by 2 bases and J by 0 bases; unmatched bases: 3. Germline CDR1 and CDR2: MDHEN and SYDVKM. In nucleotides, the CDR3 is TGTGCCAGCAGTTTACCGACTAGCGGGAACTCCTACGAGCAGTACTTC. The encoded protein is CASSLPTSGNSYEQYF. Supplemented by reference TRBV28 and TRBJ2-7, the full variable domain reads DVKVTQSSRYLVKRTGEKVFLECVQDMDHENMFWYRQDPGLGLRLIYFSYDVKMKEKGDIPEGYSVSREKKERFSLILESASTNQTSMYLCASSLPTSGNSYEQYFGPGTRLTVT.

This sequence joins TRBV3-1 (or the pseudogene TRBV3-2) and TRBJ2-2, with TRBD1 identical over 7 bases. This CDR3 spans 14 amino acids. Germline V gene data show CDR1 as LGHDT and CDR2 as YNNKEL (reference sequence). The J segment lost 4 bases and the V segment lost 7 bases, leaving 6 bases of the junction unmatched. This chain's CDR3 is CASNQGVGTGELFF. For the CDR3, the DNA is TGTGCCAGCAACCAGGGGGTGGGCACCGGGGAGCTGTTTTTT.

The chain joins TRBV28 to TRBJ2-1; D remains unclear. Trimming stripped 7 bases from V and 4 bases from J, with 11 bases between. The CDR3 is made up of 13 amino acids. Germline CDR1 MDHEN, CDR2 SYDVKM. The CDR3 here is CASKDQQYNEQFF. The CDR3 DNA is TGTGCCAGCAAAGACCAGCAGTACAATGAGCAGTTCTTC.

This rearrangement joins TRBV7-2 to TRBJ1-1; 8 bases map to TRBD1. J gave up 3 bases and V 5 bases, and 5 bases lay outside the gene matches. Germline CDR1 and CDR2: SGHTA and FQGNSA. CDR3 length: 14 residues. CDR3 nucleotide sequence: TGTGCCAGCAGCGGGACAGGCTTTGACACTGAAGCTTTCTTT. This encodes CASSGTGFDTEAFF.

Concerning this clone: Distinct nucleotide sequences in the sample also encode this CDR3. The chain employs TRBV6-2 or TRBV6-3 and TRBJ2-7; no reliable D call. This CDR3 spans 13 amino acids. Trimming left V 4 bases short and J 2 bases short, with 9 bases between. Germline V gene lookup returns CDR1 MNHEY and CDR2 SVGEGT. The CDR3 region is CASSSVLTYEQYF. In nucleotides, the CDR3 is TGTGCCAGCAGTTCAGTTCTTACCTACGAGCAGTACTTC.

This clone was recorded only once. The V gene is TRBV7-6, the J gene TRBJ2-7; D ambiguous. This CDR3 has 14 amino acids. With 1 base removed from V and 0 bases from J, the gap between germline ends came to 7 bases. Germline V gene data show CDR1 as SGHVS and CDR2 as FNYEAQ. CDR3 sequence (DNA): TGTGCCAGCAGCTTAGAACCGAGCTCCTACGAGCAGTACTTC. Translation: CASSLEPSSYEQYF.

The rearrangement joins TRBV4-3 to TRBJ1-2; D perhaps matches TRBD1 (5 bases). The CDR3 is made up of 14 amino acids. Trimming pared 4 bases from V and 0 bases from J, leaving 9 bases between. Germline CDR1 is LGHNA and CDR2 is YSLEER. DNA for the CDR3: TGCGCCAGCAGCCTCGACAGTGCTAACTATGGCTACACCTTC. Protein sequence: CASSLDSANYGYTF.

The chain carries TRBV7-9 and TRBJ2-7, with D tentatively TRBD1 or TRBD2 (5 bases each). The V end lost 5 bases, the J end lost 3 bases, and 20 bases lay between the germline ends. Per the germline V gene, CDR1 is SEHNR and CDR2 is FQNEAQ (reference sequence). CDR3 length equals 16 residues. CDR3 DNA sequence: TGTGCCAGCAGCCAGGGAGATTCCCCCGCGGGCTACGAGCAGTACTTC. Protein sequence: CASSQGDSPAGYEQYF.

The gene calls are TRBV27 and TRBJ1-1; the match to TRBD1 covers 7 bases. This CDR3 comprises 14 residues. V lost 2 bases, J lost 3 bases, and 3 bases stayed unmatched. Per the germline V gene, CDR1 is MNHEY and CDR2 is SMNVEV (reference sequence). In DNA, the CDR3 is TGTGCCAGCAGTTTAACCCAGGGGGACACTGAAGCTTTCTTT. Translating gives CASSLTQGDTEAFF.

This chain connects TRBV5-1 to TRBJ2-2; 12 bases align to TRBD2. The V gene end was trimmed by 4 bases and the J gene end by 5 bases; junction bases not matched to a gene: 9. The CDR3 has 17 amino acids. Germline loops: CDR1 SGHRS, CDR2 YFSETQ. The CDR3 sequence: CASSLGGGLAGTGELFF. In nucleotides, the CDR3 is TGCGCCAGCAGCCTTGGCGGAGGACTAGCGGGAACCGGGGAGCTGTTTTTT.

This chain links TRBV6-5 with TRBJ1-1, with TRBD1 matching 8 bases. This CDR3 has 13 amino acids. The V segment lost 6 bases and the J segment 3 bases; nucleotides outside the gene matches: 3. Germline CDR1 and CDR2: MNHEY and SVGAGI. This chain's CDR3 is CASSRTGYTEAFF. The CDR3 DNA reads TGTGCCAGCAGCCGGACAGGGTACACTGAAGCTTTCTTT.